The 26 T cell receptor beta chains below come from one sample, sequenced in a study of blood T cell repertoires in COVID-19. TCRdb keeps only in-frame clones here, not all; method: immunoSEQ multiplex PCR. Of over 150,000 clones in the sample, 70% to 90% were seen once. The specimen was peripheral blood. The receptors were sampled from a man aged 40-50 years with acute or convalescent COVID-19.

The rearrangement uses TRBV4-2 and TRBJ2-5, with TRBD1 identical over 7 bases. The CDR3 is 14 amino acids. Germline lookup yields CDR1 LGHNA and CDR2 YNFKEQ. V lost 3 bases to trimming and J lost 5 bases; unmatched junction nucleotides: 6. The CDR3 coding sequence is TGTGCCAGCAGCCAGATCGACAGGGAGGAGACCCAGTACTTC. It encodes CASSQIDREETQYF.

The chain joins TRBV2 to TRBJ1-5, with D tentatively TRBD1 (5 bases). Trimming left V 6 bases short and J 3 bases short, with 12 bases between. Germline assignment: CDR1 SNHLY and CDR2 FYNNEI. This CDR3 has 14 amino acids. As DNA, the CDR3 is TGTGCCAGCAGAACACAGGTTTCCAATCAGCCCCAGCATTTT. Its protein product is CASRTQVSNQPQHF.

V gene TRBV4-1 combines with J gene TRBJ1-1, with D uncertain. With 6 bases removed from V and 3 bases from J, the gap between germline ends came to 8 bases. CDR1 is MGHRA and CDR2 is YSYEKL in the germline V gene. The CDR3 runs 12 residues. In nucleotides, the CDR3 is TGCGCCAGCAGGGCTCCCTACACTGAAGCTTTCTTT. This encodes CASRAPYTEAFF.

The rearrangement joins TRBV28 to TRBJ1-2, with a possible D match to TRBD1 (6 bases). The germline V gene encodes CDR1 MDHEN and CDR2 SYDVKM. The V gene lost 2 bases and the J gene lost 7 bases, with 14 bases spanning the gap. CDR3 size: 14 residues. The CDR3 spells CASSLHREGSGYTF. CDR3 sequence (DNA): TGTGCCAGCAGTTTACACAGGGAGGGTAGTGGCTACACCTTC.

This sequence joins TRBV5-1 and TRBJ2-7; TRBD1 aligns across 7 bases. The J segment lost 3 bases and the V segment lost 4 bases, leaving 10 bases of the junction unmatched. Germline CDR1 SGHRS, CDR2 YFSETQ. The CDR3 contains 15 residues. The CDR3 loop reads CASSRPPGQSYEQYF. The CDR3 region has the DNA TGCGCCAGCAGCAGACCTCCGGGACAGAGCTACGAGCAGTACTTC.

This clone was recorded a few times. This chain links TRBV19 with TRBJ1-1; no firm D call. The ends were cut back, 4 bases at V and 6 bases at J, with 12 bases in the middle. CDR1 and CDR2 from the germline V gene are LNHDA and SQIVND (reference sequence). The CDR3 length is 13 residues. The CDR3, as DNA: TGTGCCAGTAGTAGAGGCCTCAGATCTGAAGCTTTCTTT. It yields the protein CASSRGLRSEAFF.

Details on this clone: This sequence may be a read error, since a much larger clone differs from it by one base. The chain employs TRBV11-3 and TRBJ2-2; no reliable D call. V was clipped by 5 bases and J by 3 bases, with 4 bases between them. CDR3 length: 12 amino acids. Germline V CDR1 and CDR2: SGHNT, YENEEA. The CDR3 DNA reads TGTGCCAGCAGCCGGGACACCGGGGAGCTGTTTTTT. As protein: CASSRDTGELFF. The full variable domain, completed using reference TRBV11-3 and TRBJ2-2, is EAGVVQSPRYKIIEKKQPVAFWCNPISGHNTLYWYLQNLGQGPELLIRYENEEAVDDSQLPKDRFSAERLKGVDSTLKIQPAELGDSAVYLCASSRDTGELFFGEGSRLTVL.

J is TRBJ1-6 and V is TRBV19; 8 nucleotides align to TRBD1. This CDR3 comprises 17 residues. Germline CDR1 is LNHDA and CDR2 is SQIVND (reference sequence). With V trimmed by 3 bases and J by 7 bases, 11 bases remained unmatched. CDR3: CASSIWTGNTFNSPLHF. The CDR3 bases are TGTGCCAGTAGTATCTGGACAGGGAATACCTTCAATTCACCCCTCCACTTT.

In its sample, this clone was seen a few times. CDR3 loop: CATGGDINQPQHF. The CDR3, as DNA: TGTGCCACAGGTGGCGATATCAATCAGCCCCAGCATTTT. V usage is TRBV12-3 or TRBV12-4 and J usage is TRBJ1-5; no clear D gene. The CDR3 loop spans 13 amino acids. Trimming left V 10 bases short and J 3 bases short, with 13 bases between.

V is TRBV10-1 and J is TRBJ2-2, with D unresolved. Trimming shortened V by 0 bases and J by 5 bases, and 13 bases separated the two germline ends. Germline lookup yields CDR1 WNHNN and CDR2 SYGVQD (reference sequence). This CDR3 is built from 16 residues. The CDR3 sequence: CASSESAIAITGELFF. CDR3 DNA sequence: TGCGCCAGCAGTGAGTCGGCGATAGCAATAACCGGGGAGCTGTTTTTT.

This clone was picked up one time. V usage is TRBV5-1 and J usage is TRBJ2-1, with 14 bases aligning to TRBD2. The germline V gene has CDR1 SGHRS and CDR2 YFSETQ. With 4 bases clipped from V and 12 bases from J, the junction kept 15 bases outside the gene matches. There are 17 residues in the CDR3. The CDR3 bases are TGCGCCAGCAGCAACACCCTGGCCGGGACTAGCGGGGGTGGGCAGTTCTTC. Translation: CASSNTLAGTSGGGQFF.

This sequence joins TRBV14 and TRBJ2-7; 7 nucleotides align to TRBD1. From germline, CDR1 is SGHDN and CDR2 FVKESK. V lost 4 bases, J lost 6 bases, and 15 bases stayed unmatched. This CDR3 has 16 residues. CDR3 loop: CASSLRGSAGRREQYF. CDR3 bases: TGTGCCAGCAGCCTCAGGGGGTCGGCGGGTAGGCGCGAGCAGTACTTC. The whole variable domain, filled in from reference TRBV14 and TRBJ2-7, reads EAGVTQFPSHSVIEKGQTVTLRCDPISGHDNLYWYRRVMGKEIKFLLHFVKESKQDESGMPNNRFLAERTGGTYSTLKVQPAELEDSGVYFCASSLRGSAGRREQYFGPGTRLTVT.

V usage is TRBV29-1 and J usage is TRBJ1-2; the D gene is possibly TRBD1 (6 bases). This CDR3 comprises 16 residues. Germline CDR1 SQVTM, CDR2 ANQGSEA. V was cut by 6 bases and J by 1 base, with 21 bases left in between. In nucleotides, the CDR3 is TGCAGCGTCGCCTGGGCTGGGGGGGCCGGTAACTATGGCTACACCTTC. Its protein product is CSVAWAGGAGNYGYTF.

The CDR3 sequence: CASTGTGGVEQYF. The CDR3 coding sequence is TGTGCCAGTACCGGGACCGGAGGGGTAGAGCAGTACTTC. This chain links TRBV6-5 with TRBJ2-7, with D tentatively TRBD2 (6 bases). CDR3 length equals 13 residues. Trimming left V 9 bases short and J 7 bases short, with 19 bases between. Germline V gene sequence: CDR1 MNHEY, CDR2 SVGAGI.

V and J are TRBV9 and TRBJ2-1; a weak D match, TRBD1 (5 bases). V was trimmed by 4 bases and J by 2 bases, leaving 13 bases between them. CDR1 is SGDLS, CDR2 YYNGEE, per germline. CDR3 length equals 15 residues. CDR3 in DNA: TGTGCCAGCAGCCCCCAGGGCGGAACCTACAATGAGCAGTTCTTC. Translating it yields CASSPQGGTYNEQFF.

CDR3 coding DNA: TGTGCCAGCAGCTTATTGGCTAGCCCTGGAGAGACCCAGTACTTC. Protein product: CASSLLASPGETQYF. The V gene is TRBV7-3, the J gene TRBJ2-5; D perhaps matches TRBD2 (5 bases). The CDR3 extends over 15 amino acids. The germline V gene has CDR1 SGHTA and CDR2 FQGTGA. The ends were cut back, 2 bases at V and 4 bases at J, with 14 bases in the middle.

Many counts were recorded for this clone. The chain combines TRBV4-1 with TRBJ1-2, with D possibly being TRBD1 (6 bases). Looked up from germline, CDR1 is MGHRA and CDR2 is YSYEKL. CDR3 length: 14 residues. V was cut by 1 base and J by 4 bases, with 10 bases left in between. The CDR3 spells CASSQGTGSYGYTF. The CDR3, as DNA: TGCGCCAGCAGCCAAGGAACAGGGAGCTATGGCTACACCTTC.

The chain is built from TRBV7-4 and TRBJ1-5, with D perhaps matching TRBD1 (5 bases). With 7 bases removed from V and 3 bases from J, the gap between germline ends came to 22 bases. The germline CDR1 and CDR2 sequences are SGHVT and SQSDAQ. The CDR3 extends over 17 amino acids. In DNA form, the CDR3 reads TGTGCCAGCAACCCCCAGGGAATGAACAAGGACAATCAGCCCCAGCATTTT. Protein: CASNPQGMNKDNQPQHF.

This clone is a singleton in its sample. The gene calls are TRBV19 and TRBJ2-7, with D maybe TRBD1 (6 bases). The CDR3 is 13 residues long. Germline CDR1 LNHDA, CDR2 SQIVND (reference sequence). Trimming removed 10 bases from V and 5 bases from J, with 18 bases in between. In nucleotides, the CDR3 is TGTGCCACCCGAGGGGGTTTGGGGGACGAGCAGTACTTC. This codes for CATRGGLGDEQYF.

The V and J genes are TRBV9 and TRBJ1-3, with D perhaps TRBD1 (6 bases). CDR1 and CDR2 (germline): SGDLS, YYNGEE. This CDR3 is 14 amino acids long. Trimming cost V 4 bases and J 3 bases, with 11 bases left between them. The CDR3 bases are TGTGCCAGCAGCACCCGGACAGATGGAAACACCATATATTTT. Protein product: CASSTRTDGNTIYF.

The chain uses TRBV2 and TRBJ1-2, with TRBD1 as a possible D gene (5 bases). The length of the CDR3 is 12 residues. Trimming removed 6 bases at V and 5 bases at J, with 10 bases between. CDR1 is SNHLY and CDR2 is FYNNEI in the germline V gene. CDR3 protein: CASRDSSYGYTF. In DNA, the CDR3 is TGTGCCAGCAGAGACAGCAGTTATGGCTACACCTTC. The full variable domain, with the rest looked up from reference TRBV2 and TRBJ1-2, is EPEVTQTPSHQVTQMGQEVILRCVPISNHLYFYWYRQILGQKVEFLVSFYNNEISEKSEIFDDQFSVERPDGSNFTLKIRSTKLEDSAMYFCASRDSSYGYTFGSGTRLTVV.

The V call is TRBV30, the J call TRBJ1-2; TRBD1 aligns across 7 bases. Germline-derived CDR1 and CDR2 are GTSNPN and SVGIG (reference sequence). J was trimmed by 2 bases and V by 4 bases; bases with no gene match: 13. The CDR3 consists of 16 residues. CDR3 residues: CAWTPPGQTSNYGYTF. The CDR3 DNA reads as TGTGCCTGGACCCCGCCGGGACAGACTTCAAACTATGGCTACACCTTC.

J is TRBJ1-2 and V is TRBV28; D uncertain. The V end was cut by 6 bases, the J end by 8 bases, with 19 bases between. Germline V gene lookup returns CDR1 MDHEN and CDR2 SYDVKM. The CDR3 spans 14 residues. The CDR3 coding sequence is TGTGCCAGCAGCGCTAGCGGGGTCTTACAGGGCTACACCTTC. It specifies CASSASGVLQGYTF.

The chain employs TRBV18 and TRBJ1-2, with a possible D match to TRBD1 (5 bases). This CDR3 region has 13 residues. In germline, CDR1 is KGHSH, CDR2 LQKENI. Deletions cut 6 bases from V and 4 bases from J, with 12 bases between. CDR3 amino acids: CASSRDSGYGYTF. The CDR3, as DNA: TGTGCCAGCTCGAGAGACAGTGGCTATGGCTACACCTTC.

The rearrangement links TRBV7-2 to TRBJ1-1; 9 bases are shared with TRBD1. CDR1 and CDR2 from the germline V gene are SGHTA and FQGNSA. The CDR3 is made up of 15 amino acids. Trimming cost V 5 bases and J 4 bases; bases outside gene matches: 8. CDR3 sequence: CASSLQTGGGTEAFF. CDR3 in DNA: TGTGCCAGCAGCCTACAGACAGGGGGAGGCACTGAAGCTTTCTTT.

A single count supports this clone. The genes are TRBV29-1 and TRBJ2-3; D remains unclear. V was clipped by 3 bases and J by 0 bases, with 10 bases between them. The CDR3 consists of 14 residues. Germline-derived CDR1 and CDR2 are SQVTM and ANQGSEA. CDR3 residues: CSVENSTSTDTQYF. The CDR3 region has the DNA TGCAGCGTTGAGAACAGTACTAGCACAGATACGCAGTATTTT.